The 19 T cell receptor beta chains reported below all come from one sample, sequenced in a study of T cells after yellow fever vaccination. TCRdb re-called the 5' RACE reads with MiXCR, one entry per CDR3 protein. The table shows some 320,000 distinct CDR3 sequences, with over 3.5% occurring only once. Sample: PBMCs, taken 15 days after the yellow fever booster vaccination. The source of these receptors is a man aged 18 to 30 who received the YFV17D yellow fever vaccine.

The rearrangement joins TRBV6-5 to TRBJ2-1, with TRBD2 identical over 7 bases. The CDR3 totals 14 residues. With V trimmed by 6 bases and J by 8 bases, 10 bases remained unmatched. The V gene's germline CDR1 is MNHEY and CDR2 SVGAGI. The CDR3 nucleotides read TGTGCCAGCAGGCTCGAGATCGGACTAGATGAGCAGTTCTTC. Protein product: CASRLEIGLDEQFF.

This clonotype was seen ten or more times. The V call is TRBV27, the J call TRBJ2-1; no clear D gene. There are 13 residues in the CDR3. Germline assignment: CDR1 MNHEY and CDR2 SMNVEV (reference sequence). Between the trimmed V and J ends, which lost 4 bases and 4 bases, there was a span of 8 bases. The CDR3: CASSSITYNEQFF. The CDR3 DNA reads TGTGCCAGCAGTTCCATAACTTACAATGAGCAGTTCTTC.

CDR3 loop: CASRTTMNTEAFF. CDR3 DNA: TGTGCCAGCAGAACTACCATGAACACTGAAGCTTTCTTT. V usage is TRBV6-5 and J usage is TRBJ1-1; D is unclear. CDR1 is MNHEY, CDR2 SVGAGI, per germline. Trimming left V 6 bases short and J 0 bases short, with 8 bases between. There are 13 residues in the CDR3.

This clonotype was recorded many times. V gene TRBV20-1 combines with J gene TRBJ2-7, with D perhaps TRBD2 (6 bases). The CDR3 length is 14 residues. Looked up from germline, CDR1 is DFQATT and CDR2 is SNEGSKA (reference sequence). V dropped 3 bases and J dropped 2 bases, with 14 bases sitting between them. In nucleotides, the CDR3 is TGCAGTGCTAGTAACCCTTCGGGGGCCTACGAGCAGTACTTC. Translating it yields CSASNPSGAYEQYF.

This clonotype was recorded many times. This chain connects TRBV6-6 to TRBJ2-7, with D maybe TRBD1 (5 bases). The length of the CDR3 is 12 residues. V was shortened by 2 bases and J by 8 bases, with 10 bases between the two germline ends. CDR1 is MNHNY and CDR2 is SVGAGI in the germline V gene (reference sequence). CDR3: CASSYPGQQQYV. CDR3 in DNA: TGTGCCAGCAGTTACCCCGGACAACAGCAGTACGTC.

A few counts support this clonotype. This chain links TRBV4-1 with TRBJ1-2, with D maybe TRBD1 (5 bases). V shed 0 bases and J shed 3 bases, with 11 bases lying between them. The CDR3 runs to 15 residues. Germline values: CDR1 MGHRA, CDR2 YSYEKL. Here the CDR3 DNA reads TGCGCCAGCAGCCAAGAAATAAGGGGAGACTATGGCTACACCTTC. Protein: CASSQEIRGDYGYTF.

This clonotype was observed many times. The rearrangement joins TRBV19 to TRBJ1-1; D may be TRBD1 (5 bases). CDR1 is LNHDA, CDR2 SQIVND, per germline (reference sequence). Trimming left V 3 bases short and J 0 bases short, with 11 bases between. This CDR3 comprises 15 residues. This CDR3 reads CASSIGGTVNTEAFF. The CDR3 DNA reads TGTGCCAGTAGTATCGGGGGAACAGTGAACACTGAAGCTTTCTTT.

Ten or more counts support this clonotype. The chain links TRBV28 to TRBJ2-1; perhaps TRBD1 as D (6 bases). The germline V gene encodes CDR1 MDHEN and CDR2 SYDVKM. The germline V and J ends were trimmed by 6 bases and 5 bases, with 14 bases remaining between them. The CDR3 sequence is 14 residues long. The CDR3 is CASRPGQLNNEQFF. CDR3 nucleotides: TGTGCCAGCAGACCTGGACAGCTAAACAATGAGCAGTTCTTC.

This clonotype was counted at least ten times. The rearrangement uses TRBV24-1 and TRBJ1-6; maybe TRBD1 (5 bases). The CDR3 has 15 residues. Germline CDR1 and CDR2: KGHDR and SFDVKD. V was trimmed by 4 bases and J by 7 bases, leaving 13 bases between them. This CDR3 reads CATSDSGTANSPLHF. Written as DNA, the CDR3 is TGTGCCACCAGTGACTCCGGGACGGCAAATTCACCCCTCCACTTT.

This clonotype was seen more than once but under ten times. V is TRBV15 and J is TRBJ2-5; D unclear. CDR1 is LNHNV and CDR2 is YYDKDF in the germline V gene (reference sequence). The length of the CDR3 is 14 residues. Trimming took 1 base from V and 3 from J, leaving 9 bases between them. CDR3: CATSRGVEKETQYF. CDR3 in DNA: TGTGCCACCAGCAGAGGGGTGGAAAAAGAGACCCAGTACTTC.

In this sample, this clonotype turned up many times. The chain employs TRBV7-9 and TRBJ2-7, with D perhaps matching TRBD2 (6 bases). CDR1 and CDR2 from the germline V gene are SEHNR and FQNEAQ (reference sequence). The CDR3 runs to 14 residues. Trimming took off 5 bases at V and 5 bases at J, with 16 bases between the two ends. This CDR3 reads CASSPLGGSDEQYV. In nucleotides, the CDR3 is TGTGCCAGCAGCCCCCTTGGGGGGTCGGACGAGCAGTACGTC.

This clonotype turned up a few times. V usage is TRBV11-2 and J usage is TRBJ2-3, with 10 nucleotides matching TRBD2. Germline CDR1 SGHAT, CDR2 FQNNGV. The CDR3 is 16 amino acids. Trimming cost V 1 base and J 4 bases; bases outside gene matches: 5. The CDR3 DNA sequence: TGTGCCAGCAGCTTAGGAGCGGGGGGGCCGTCAGATACGCAGTATTTT. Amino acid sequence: CASSLGAGGPSDTQYF.

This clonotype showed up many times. The CDR3 is CSAPNPTGEAFF. CDR3 DNA: TGCAGTGCTCCTAACCCGACGGGAGAAGCTTTCTTT. This chain uses TRBV20-1 with TRBJ1-1, with D unclear. Trimming left V 5 bases short and J 8 bases short, with 15 bases between. The CDR3 is made up of 12 amino acids. Per the germline V gene, CDR1 is DFQATT and CDR2 is SNEGSKA (reference sequence).

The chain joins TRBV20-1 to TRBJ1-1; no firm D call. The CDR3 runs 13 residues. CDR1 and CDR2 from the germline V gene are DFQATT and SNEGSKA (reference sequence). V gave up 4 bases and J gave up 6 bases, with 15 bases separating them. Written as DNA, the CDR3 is TGCAGTGCTACCCCACGAATGCGACCTGAAGCTTTCTTT. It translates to CSATPRMRPEAFF.

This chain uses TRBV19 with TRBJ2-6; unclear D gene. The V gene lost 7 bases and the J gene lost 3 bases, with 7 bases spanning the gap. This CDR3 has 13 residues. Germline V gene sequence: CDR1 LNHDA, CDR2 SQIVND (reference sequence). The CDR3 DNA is TGTGCCAGTATGCTGAGTGGGGCCAACGTCCTGACTTTC. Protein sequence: CASMLSGANVLTF.

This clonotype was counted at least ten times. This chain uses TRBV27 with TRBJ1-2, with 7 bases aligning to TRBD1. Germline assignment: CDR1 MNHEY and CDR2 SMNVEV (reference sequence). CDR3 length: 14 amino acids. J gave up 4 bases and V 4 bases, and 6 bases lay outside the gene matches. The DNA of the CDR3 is TGTGCCAGCAGTTCCTACAGGGGAGGCTATGGCTACACCTTC. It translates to CASSSYRGGYGYTF.

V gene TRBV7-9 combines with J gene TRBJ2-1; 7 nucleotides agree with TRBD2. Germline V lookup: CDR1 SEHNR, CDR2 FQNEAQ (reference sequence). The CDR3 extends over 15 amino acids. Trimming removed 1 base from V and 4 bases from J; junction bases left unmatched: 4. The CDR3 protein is CASSLERGRYNEQFF. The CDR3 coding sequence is TGTGCCAGCAGCTTAGAGCGGGGCCGATACAATGAGCAGTTCTTC.

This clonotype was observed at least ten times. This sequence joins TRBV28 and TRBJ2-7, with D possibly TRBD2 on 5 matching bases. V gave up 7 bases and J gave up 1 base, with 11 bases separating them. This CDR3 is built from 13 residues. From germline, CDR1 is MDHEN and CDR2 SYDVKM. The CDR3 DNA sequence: TGTGCCAGCACTTCTCGGGGTTCCTACGAGCAGTACGTC. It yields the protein CASTSRGSYEQYV.

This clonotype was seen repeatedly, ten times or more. DNA for the CDR3: TGCGCCAGCAGCTTGGCCGATTACGAGCAGTACTTC. Protein sequence: CASSLADYEQYF. The chain combines TRBV5-1 with TRBJ2-7; D is unresolved. The CDR3 contains 12 residues. V lost 0 bases and J lost 4, with 5 bases in between. Germline V gene lookup returns CDR1 SGHRS and CDR2 YFSETQ.